A single sample gave rise to the 13 T cell receptor beta chains below, sequenced in a study of T cell responses to AZD1222 COVID-19 vaccine. Assay used: immunoSEQ multiplex PCR; TCRdb lists only in-frame clones, some missing. This sample has around 170,000 clones, with approximately 90% found just once. This sample comprised peripheral blood, obtained on day 0 of AZD1222 vaccination. All receptors derive from an adult in good health.

The chain has TRBV11-2 and TRBJ1-1; D is perhaps TRBD1 (6 bases). The V gene's germline CDR1 is SGHAT and CDR2 FQNNGV. V lost 0 bases, J lost 6 bases, and 11 bases lay in between. The CDR3 totals 14 residues. The CDR3 DNA reads TGTGCCAGCAGCTTAGACGGGGGGCGGCCTGAAGCTTTCTTT. Its translation is CASSLDGGRPEAFF.

The J gene is TRBJ1-6, the V gene TRBV28, with D possibly being TRBD1 (6 bases). V lost 8 bases to trimming and J lost 19 bases, with 27 bases between them. Germline V gives CDR1 MDHEN, CDR2 SYDVKM. This CDR3 region has 14 residues. The CDR3: CASHTNQGRGEWHF. The CDR3 DNA sequence: TGTGCCAGCCACACTAACCAGGGGCGGGGGGAGTGGCACTTT.

The chain links TRBV29-1 to TRBJ2-1; 9 nucleotides agree with TRBD1. The length of the CDR3 is 13 residues. The V gene's germline CDR1 is SQVTM and CDR2 ANQGSEA. Germline trimming cut 7 bases from V and 7 bases from J; bases unmatched to any gene: 8. The CDR3 spells CSAPGQGTNEQFF. The CDR3 DNA is TGCAGCGCCCCGGGACAGGGTACGAATGAGCAGTTCTTC.

The chain joins TRBV6-5 to TRBJ1-2; D is perhaps TRBD1 (6 bases). The CDR3 is 13 amino acids. CDR1 is MNHEY, CDR2 SVGAGI, per germline. The V and J ends lost 10 bases and 4 bases respectively, with 16 bases between them. The CDR3 DNA sequence: TGTGCCATCTATTCAGGGGCGGTCTATGGCTACACCTTC. Residues: CAIYSGAVYGYTF.

The chain recombines TRBV6-5 with TRBJ1-1; D gene ambiguous. The CDR3 runs to 13 residues. In germline, CDR1 is MNHEY, CDR2 SVGAGI. V gave up 2 bases and J gave up 6 bases, with 10 bases separating them. Here the CDR3 reads CASSYEVRAEAFF. CDR3 bases: TGTGCCAGCAGTTACGAGGTTAGGGCTGAAGCTTTCTTT.

The V gene is TRBV7-2, the J gene TRBJ1-2; D gene ambiguous. The CDR3 runs 14 residues. Trimming left V 4 bases short and J 0 bases short, with 9 bases between. CDR1 and CDR2 (germline): SGHTA, FQGNSA. The CDR3 DNA is TGTGCCAGCAGCTACTATAGGTCTAACTATGGCTACACCTTC. Translation gives CASSYYRSNYGYTF.

This clone appeared a single time. The chain has TRBV28 and TRBJ1-2; a weak D match, TRBD1 (6 bases). There are 12 residues in the CDR3. Per germline, CDR1 MDHEN and CDR2 SYDVKM. The ends were cut back, 9 bases at V and 7 bases at J, with 15 bases in the middle. The CDR3 is CASKKGVSGYTF. Written as DNA, the CDR3 is TGTGCCAGTAAGAAGGGGGTCTCTGGCTACACCTTC.

This chain connects TRBV10-2 to TRBJ1-5; D is undetermined. Germline CDR1 reads WSHSY; CDR2 reads SAAADI. Trimming pared 2 bases from V and 5 bases from J, leaving 7 bases between. This CDR3 has 13 amino acids. The CDR3 coding sequence is TGCGCCAGCAGTGAGAACAGCTATCAGCCCCAGCATTTT. Translated: CASSENSYQPQHF.

This chain joins TRBV18 and TRBJ1-6, with a weak D call TRBD1 (5 bases). The CDR3 is made up of 11 amino acids. Germline CDR1 is KGHSH and CDR2 is LQKENI. DNA of the CDR3: TGTGCTACCCGGGGCGACTCACCCCTCCACTTT. As protein: CATRGDSPLHF.

The V call is TRBV6-2 or TRBV6-3, the J call TRBJ2-5; D not certain. The germline gives CDR1 MNHEY, CDR2 SVGEGT. With 2 bases removed from V and 5 bases from J, the gap between germline ends came to 12 bases. The CDR3 has 14 residues. For the CDR3, the DNA is TGTGCCAGCAGTTACATTTCCCATGGGGAGACCCAGTACTTC. Translation gives CASSYISHGETQYF.

This chain connects TRBV28 to TRBJ2-1, with 8 bases identical to TRBD2. This CDR3 has 17 residues. From germline, CDR1 is MDHEN and CDR2 SYDVKM. J was trimmed by 0 bases and V by 6 bases; bases with no gene match: 10. The DNA of the CDR3 is TGTGCCAGCAGCCTTACTAGCGGCGAGAGCTCCTACAATGAGCAGTTCTTC. Translating it yields CASSLTSGESSYNEQFF.

The V and J genes are TRBV4-1 and TRBJ1-2; D is undetermined. The CDR3 spans 12 residues. V was clipped by 10 bases and J by 4 bases, with 13 bases between them. CDR1 MGHRA and CDR2 YSYEKL come from the germline V gene. The CDR3 is CANSTAGYGYTF. Written as DNA, the CDR3 is TGCGCCAACTCAACAGCTGGCTATGGCTACACCTTC.

The V and J genes are TRBV6-5 and TRBJ1-5; D unresolved. Per the germline V gene, CDR1 is MNHEY and CDR2 is SVGAGI. The CDR3 consists of 15 residues. Trimming stripped 0 bases from V and 5 bases from J, with 11 bases between. DNA of the CDR3: TGTGCCAGCAGTTACTCGGCGAGTGCCCATCAGCCCCAGCATTTT. Protein: CASSYSASAHQPQHF.